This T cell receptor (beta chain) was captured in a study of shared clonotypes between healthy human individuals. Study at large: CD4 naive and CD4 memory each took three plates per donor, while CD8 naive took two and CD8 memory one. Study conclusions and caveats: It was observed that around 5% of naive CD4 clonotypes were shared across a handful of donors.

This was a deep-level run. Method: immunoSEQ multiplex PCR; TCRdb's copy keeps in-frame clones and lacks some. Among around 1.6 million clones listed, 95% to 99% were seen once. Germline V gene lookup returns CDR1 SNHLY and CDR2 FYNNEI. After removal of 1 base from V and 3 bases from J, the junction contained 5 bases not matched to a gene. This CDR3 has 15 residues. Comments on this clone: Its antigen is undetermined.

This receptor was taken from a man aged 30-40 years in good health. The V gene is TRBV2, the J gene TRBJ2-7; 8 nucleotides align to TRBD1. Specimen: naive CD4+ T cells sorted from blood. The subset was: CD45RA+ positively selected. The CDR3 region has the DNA TGTGCCAGCAGTGAAGATGCAGGGGGCATCTACGAGCAGTACTTC. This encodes CASSEDAGGIYEQYF.